What follows are 17 T cell receptor beta chains derived from one specimen sequenced in a study of graft-versus-host responses after intestinal transplantation. Clones were read by immunoSEQ multiplex PCR, and TCRdb kept only the in-frame ones, dropping some. The table lists over 10,000 clones, roughly 81% of them singletons, with 20% to 30% in the top ten. This specimen was PBMCs, taken after intestinal transplantation. The source of these receptors is a human patient who received an intestinal transplant, so some T cells may come from the graft donor.

The chain is built from TRBV10-2 and TRBJ2-1, with 8 nucleotides matching TRBD2. The germline CDR1 and CDR2 sequences are WSHSY and SAAADI. J gave up 0 bases and V 0 bases, and 1 base lay outside the gene matches. This CDR3 has 16 residues. CDR3 region: CASSESSGSSYNEQFF. CDR3 nucleotides: TGCGCCAGCAGTGAGTCGAGCGGGAGCTCCTACAATGAGCAGTTCTTC.

This chain links TRBV27 with TRBJ2-7; 7 nucleotides match TRBD2. This CDR3 is built from 13 residues. With V trimmed by 5 bases and J by 1 base, 2 bases remained unmatched. The germline V gene encodes CDR1 MNHEY and CDR2 SMNVEV (reference sequence). The CDR3 bases are TGTGCCAGCAGTAACGGGGGGTCCTACGAGCAGTACTTC. It yields the protein CASSNGGSYEQYF.

CDR3 DNA: TGTGCCAGCAGTTCCGGGACAGGATCCTACGAGCAGTACTTC. It translates to CASSSGTGSYEQYF. This chain links TRBV6-6 with TRBJ2-7; TRBD1 matches at 8 bases. The V and J ends lost 4 bases and 1 base, in that order; junction bases with no gene match: 3. CDR3 size: 14 residues. Germline V gene lookup returns CDR1 MNHNY and CDR2 SVGAGI (reference sequence).

The chain links TRBV27 to TRBJ2-7; D possibly matches TRBD1 or TRBD2 (5 bases each). V lost 3 bases to trimming and J lost 3 bases, with 12 bases between them. CDR1 is MNHEY and CDR2 is SMNVEV in the germline V gene (reference sequence). This CDR3 is 14 amino acids long. The DNA for the CDR3 is TGTGCCAGCAGTTTCTCAGGGACGAGCTACGAGCAGTACTTC. This codes for CASSFSGTSYEQYF.

This sequence joins TRBV30 and TRBJ2-3; 11 bases are shared with TRBD2. Germline trimming cut 6 bases from V and 6 bases from J; bases unmatched to any gene: 5. This CDR3 has 13 residues. The germline gives CDR1 GTSNPN, CDR2 SVGIG (reference sequence). For the CDR3, the DNA is TGTGCCTGCGGGACTAGCGGTGGGGATACGCAGTATTTT. It yields the protein CACGTSGGDTQYF.

CDR3 sequence reads: CASSWTGLAGSGGEQYF. The CDR3, as DNA: TGCGCCAGCAGCTGGACTGGACTAGCGGGATCAGGTGGCGAGCAGTACTTC. The chain joins TRBV5-1 to TRBJ2-7; TRBD2 aligns across 12 bases. The germline CDR1 and CDR2 sequences are SGHRS and YFSETQ. After removal of 3 bases from V and 6 bases from J, the junction contained 13 bases not matched to a gene. The CDR3 runs to 17 residues.

On this clone itself: This sample includes further DNA sequences coding for the same CDR3. CDR3: CASSYSRASYEQYF. The DNA of the CDR3 is TGTGCCAGCAGTTACTCACGGGCCTCCTACGAGCAGTACTTC. The J gene is TRBJ2-7, the V gene TRBV6-5; D remains ambiguous. Germline CDR1 is MNHEY and CDR2 is SVGAGI. CDR3 size: 14 residues. Trimming took off 0 bases at V and 0 bases at J, with 6 bases between the two ends.

The J gene is TRBJ1-3, the V gene TRBV27; D not resolved. CDR1 and CDR2 from the germline V gene are MNHEY and SMNVEV (reference sequence). The CDR3 has 15 residues. The ends were cut back, 3 bases at V and 1 base at J, with 10 bases in the middle. CDR3 residues: CASSFYPTSGNTIYF. The DNA of the CDR3 is TGTGCCAGCAGTTTCTACCCGACATCTGGAAACACCATATATTTT.

The chain employs TRBV12-1 and TRBJ2-6. TRBV12-1 is a known pseudogene. CDR3 size: 12 residues. The CDR3 sequence: CASSSGANVLTF. The DNA of the CDR3 is TGTGCCAGCAGCTCTGGGGCCAACGTCCTGACTTTC.

This sequence joins TRBV7-9 and TRBJ2-7, with 10 bases matching TRBD1. Germline assignment: CDR1 SEHNR and CDR2 FQNEAQ (reference sequence). V was clipped by 6 bases and J by 3 bases; unmatched bases: 5. This CDR3 contains 14 residues. The CDR3 DNA sequence: TGTGCCAGCAGTTCCGGACAGGGGGACTACGAGCAGTACTTC. It translates to CASSSGQGDYEQYF.

This clone is termed medium-sized (0.01 to 0.1%). This same CDR3 is encoded by further DNA sequences in the sample. V gene TRBV28 combines with J gene TRBJ1-2; D may be TRBD1 (6 bases). V was pared by 11 bases and J by 2 bases, with 27 bases between. The CDR3 consists of 17 residues. The germline CDR1 and CDR2 sequences are MDHEN and SYDVKM. The CDR3 region is CARRGAGRGTLNYGYTF. The CDR3 DNA reads as TGTGCCCGCCGGGGGGCGGGGCGGGGGACTCTAAACTATGGCTACACCTTC.

The V and J genes are TRBV19 and TRBJ2-1; D uncertain. Trimming removed 10 bases from V and 7 bases from J, with 11 bases in between. CDR3 length equals 11 residues. Germline V gene data show CDR1 as LNHDA and CDR2 as SQIVND (reference sequence). The CDR3, as DNA: TGTGCCACCGCCCTAGGAAATGAGCAGTTCTTC. It translates to CATALGNEQFF. Supplemented by reference TRBV19 and TRBJ2-1, the full variable domain reads DGGITQSPKYLFRKEGQNVTLSCEQNLNHDAMYWYRQDPGQGLRLIYYSQIVNDFQKGDIAEGYSVSREKKESFPLTVTSAQKNPTAFYLCATALGNEQFFGPGTRLTVL.

The chain joins TRBV2 to TRBJ1-6; D might be TRBD1 (5 bases). CDR1 is SNHLY and CDR2 is FYNNEI in the germline V gene. The CDR3 has 15 amino acids. Deletions cut 6 bases from V and 10 bases from J, with 19 bases between. The CDR3 DNA follows: TGTGCCAGCAGGATAGGGGCCGGGAAGGGCTCACCCCTCCACTTT. Its protein is CASRIGAGKGSPLHF.

This chain joins TRBV27 and TRBJ2-1; D remains ambiguous. With 5 bases removed from V and 3 bases from J, the gap between germline ends came to 11 bases. Germline-derived CDR1 and CDR2 are MNHEY and SMNVEV (reference sequence). CDR3 length equals 14 residues. In DNA form, the CDR3 reads TGTGCCAGCAGTCGGCAGAGCTACTACAATGAGCAGTTCTTC. Translated: CASSRQSYYNEQFF.

The chain joins TRBV7-9 to TRBJ2-1; tentatively, D is TRBD1 (6 bases). Germline values: CDR1 SEHNR, CDR2 FQNEAQ (reference sequence). The CDR3 has 14 residues. The V and J ends lost 4 bases and 7 bases respectively, with 14 bases between them. The CDR3 coding sequence is TGTGCCAGCAGCTCGGAAGGGGGTAGGAATGAGCAGTTCTTC. Translated, it gives CASSSEGGRNEQFF.

This clone occurred a few times. The V and J genes are TRBV5-6 and TRBJ2-1; D is undetermined. Between the trimmed V and J ends, which lost 1 base and 0 bases, there was a span of 14 bases. There are 17 residues in the CDR3. CDR1 and CDR2 (germline): SGHDT, YYEEEE. For the CDR3, the DNA is TGTGCCAGCAGCTTGTTGGCGCTAACGAGCTCCTACAATGAGCAGTTCTTC. It yields the protein CASSLLALTSSYNEQFF.

The chain carries TRBV6-1 and TRBJ1-2; the match to TRBD1 covers 9 bases. The V gene end was trimmed by 7 bases and the J gene end by 1 base; junction bases not matched to a gene: 7. From germline, CDR1 is MNHNS and CDR2 SASEGT. CDR3 length equals 15 residues. CDR3: CASIVGQGFNYGYTF. Written as DNA, the CDR3 is TGTGCCAGCATTGTGGGACAGGGCTTTAACTATGGCTACACCTTC.